The 23 T cell receptor beta chains in this list originate from one sample, sequenced in a study of OX40 agonist ivuxolimab in advanced cancers. Generated by immunoSEQ multiplex PCR, the TCRdb table keeps only in-frame clones and is missing some. Among 35,000 to 45,000 clones listed, 82% were seen once. The sequencing here drew on CD4+ or CD8+ T cells sorted from blood, taken in a trial of the OX40 agonist ivuxolimab. These receptors came from an adult with an advanced solid tumor such as melanoma, head and neck, liver or kidney cancer.

The chain uses TRBV28 and TRBJ1-1; 7 bases fit TRBD1. Germline CDR1 MDHEN, CDR2 SYDVKM. Trimming took 7 bases from V and 5 from J; bases not matched to a gene: 10. This CDR3 has 14 residues. CDR3: CASIELTGRTEAFF. The DNA for the CDR3 is TGTGCCAGCATAGAGCTGACAGGGAGGACTGAAGCTTTCTTT.

This chain joins TRBV5-6 and TRBJ1-1; D is unclear. CDR1 and CDR2 from the germline V gene are SGHDT and YYEEEE. Trimming took 1 base from V and 8 from J, leaving 12 bases between them. CDR3 length: 13 residues. The CDR3: CASSLNYRAEAFF. The CDR3 DNA sequence: TGTGCCAGCAGCTTGAATTATAGGGCAGAAGCTTTCTTT.

V is TRBV4-1 and J is TRBJ1-4; D is possibly TRBD1 (6 bases). Germline V gene lookup returns CDR1 MGHRA and CDR2 YSYEKL. There are 16 residues in the CDR3. The V end was cut by 3 bases, the J end by 5 bases, with 16 bases between. CDR3 bases: TGCGCCAGCAGCCAGGGGGGGACATTTAAAAATGAAAAACTGTTTTTT. Amino acids: CASSQGGTFKNEKLFF.

J is TRBJ1-5 and V is TRBV7-2, with 12 bases matching TRBD1. V lost 4 bases and J lost 6; bases outside the gene matches: 4. Germline assignment: CDR1 SGHTA and CDR2 FQGNSA. The CDR3 has 15 residues. The CDR3 reads CASSSGQGAGQPQHF. The CDR3 coding sequence is TGTGCCAGCAGCTCGGGACAGGGGGCAGGTCAGCCCCAGCATTTT.

This chain connects TRBV7-9 to TRBJ2-3, with 9 bases fitting TRBD1. Germline V CDR1 and CDR2: SEHNR, FQNEAQ (reference sequence). J lost 4 bases, V lost 2 bases, and 7 bases had no gene match. The CDR3 has 16 amino acids. For the CDR3, the DNA is TGTGCCAGCAGCTTACGGCCGGGACAGGGAGCAGATACGCAGTATTTT. This sequence encodes CASSLRPGQGADTQYF.

J is TRBJ1-2 and V is TRBV27; D might be TRBD1 (5 bases). Germline V gene lookup returns CDR1 MNHEY and CDR2 SMNVEV (reference sequence). Trimming removed 2 bases at V and 4 bases at J, with 14 bases between. The length of the CDR3 is 15 residues. The CDR3 DNA is TGTGCCAGCAGTTTAAAAGAGGGACCGTTCTATGGCTACACCTTC. Translation: CASSLKEGPFYGYTF.

This rearrangement joins TRBV4-3 to TRBJ2-3, with D perhaps TRBD1 or TRBD2 (5 bases each). V was clipped by 2 bases and J by 4 bases, with 13 bases between them. The CDR3 extends over 15 amino acids. CDR1 and CDR2 (germline): LGHNA, YSLEER. The CDR3 bases are TGCGCCAGCAGCCAACAGGGTTTGGGACCAGATACGCAGTATTTT. Encoded protein: CASSQQGLGPDTQYF.

The genes are TRBV7-2 and TRBJ2-5, with 11 bases matching TRBD2. From germline, CDR1 is SGHTA and CDR2 FQGNSA. The trim removed 5 bases at V and 5 bases at J, leaving 10 bases unmatched. The CDR3 has 16 amino acids. CDR3 sequence reads: CASSQGLAGGLETQYF. The CDR3, as DNA: TGTGCCAGCAGCCAAGGGTTAGCGGGGGGGCTTGAGACCCAGTACTTC.

This chain connects TRBV6-1 to TRBJ2-7; no definite D call. Trimming removed 10 bases from V and 3 bases from J, with 16 bases in between. CDR1 is MNHNS and CDR2 is SASEGT in the germline V gene. This CDR3 has 13 residues. CDR3 coding DNA: TGTGCCACCATCGCCGCCTTTAACTACGAGCAGTACTTC. Residues: CATIAAFNYEQYF.

This clone was detected once. The chain joins TRBV30 to TRBJ1-6, with 7 bases that match TRBD1. The V segment lost 6 bases and the J segment 0 bases; nucleotides outside the gene matches: 14. This CDR3 spans 18 amino acids. Looked up from germline, CDR1 is GTSNPN and CDR2 is SVGIG (reference sequence). This chain's CDR3 is CACSGTETFSSYNSPLHF. The DNA of the CDR3 is TGTGCCTGTTCCGGGACAGAGACCTTTAGCTCCTATAATTCACCCCTCCACTTT.

V usage is TRBV27 and J usage is TRBJ1-2, with D tentatively TRBD1 (5 bases). This CDR3 comprises 12 residues. Germline CDR1 and CDR2: MNHEY and SMNVEV (reference sequence). V was pared by 4 bases and J by 4 bases, with 7 bases between. For the CDR3, the DNA is TGTGCCAGCAGTTCCCAGGGCTATGGCTACACCTTC. The encoded protein is CASSSQGYGYTF.

This clone is termed medium-sized. The rearrangement links TRBV29-1 to TRBJ2-7; tentative D call: TRBD1 (6 bases). Trimming removed 4 bases from V and 5 bases from J, with 6 bases in between. This CDR3 has 10 amino acids. Germline loops: CDR1 SQVTM, CDR2 ANQGSEA. The CDR3 is CSVAGDEQYF. The CDR3 nucleotides are TGCAGCGTTGCAGGGGACGAGCAGTACTTC.

V gene TRBV7-2 combines with J gene TRBJ2-7; tentative D call: TRBD2 (6 bases). Germline CDR1 SGHTA, CDR2 FQGNSA. The CDR3 contains 14 residues. V was clipped by 1 base and J by 6 bases, with 13 bases between them. The CDR3 sequence is CASSLGRGYSEQYF. CDR3 in DNA: TGTGCCAGCAGCTTAGGGAGGGGTTACTCCGAGCAGTACTTC.

Only a few counts were recorded for this clone. This chain connects TRBV5-1 to TRBJ2-1; D not certain. The CDR3 loop spans 15 amino acids. Trimming took off 1 base at V and 0 bases at J, with 8 bases between the two ends. Germline CDR1 SGHRS, CDR2 YFSETQ. CDR3 residues: CASSLTYSSYNEQFF. In nucleotides, the CDR3 is TGCGCCAGCAGCTTGACGTACAGCTCCTACAATGAGCAGTTCTTC.

This clone appeared once. This sequence joins TRBV5-4 and TRBJ2-7; D might be TRBD2 (7 bases). The ends were cut back, 4 bases at V and 4 bases at J, with 24 bases in the middle. The CDR3 covers 17 residues. CDR1 SGHNT and CDR2 YYREEE come from the germline V gene (reference sequence). The CDR3 nucleotides read TGTGCCAGCAGCCCCGGTAGTACGGGGGGCGTAGGGTACGAGCAGTACTTC. Its translation is CASSPGSTGGVGYEQYF. Looking up the rest from reference TRBV5-4 and TRBJ2-7 gives the full variable domain: ETGVTQSPTHLIKTRGQQVTLRCSSQSGHNTVSWYQQALGQGPQFIFQYYREEENGRGNFPPRFSGLQFPNYSSELNVNALELDDSALYLCASSPGSTGGVGYEQYFGPGTRLTVT.

V gene TRBV10-3 combines with J gene TRBJ2-5, with 7 bases that match TRBD2. The CDR3 is 13 amino acids. With V trimmed by 7 bases and J by 5 bases, 7 bases remained unmatched. Germline loops: CDR1 ENHRY, CDR2 SYGVKD. In DNA, the CDR3 is TGTGCCATCAAAGAGGGAGGGCCGGAGACCCAGTACTTC. It encodes CAIKEGGPETQYF.

V and J are TRBV7-9 and TRBJ2-7; D possibly corresponds to TRBD2 (6 bases). Trimming took off 6 bases at V and 4 bases at J, with 13 bases between the two ends. Germline V gene sequence: CDR1 SEHNR, CDR2 FQNEAQ (reference sequence). The length of the CDR3 is 13 residues. The DNA for the CDR3 is TGTGCCAGCAGTCGTGGACTATTATACGAGCAGTACTTC. As protein: CASSRGLLYEQYF.

The chain couples TRBV9 to TRBJ2-5, with D possibly TRBD1 on 5 matching bases. Germline-derived CDR1 and CDR2 are SGDLS and YYNGEE. The V and J ends lost 3 bases and 7 bases respectively, with 13 bases between them. The CDR3 spans 13 residues. CDR3 amino acids: CASSGNRFSTQYF. For the CDR3, the DNA is TGTGCCAGCAGCGGCAACAGGTTTTCGACCCAGTACTTC.

This chain connects TRBV7-3 to TRBJ2-2, with D perhaps TRBD2 (5 bases). Trimming pared 5 bases from V and 8 bases from J, leaving 15 bases between. There are 14 residues in the CDR3. Germline V gives CDR1 SGHTA, CDR2 FQGTGA. DNA for the CDR3: TGTGCCAGCAGCCGAGGAGCCTCGGGGGGGGAGCTGTTTTTT. Residues: CASSRGASGGELFF.

V gene TRBV27 combines with J gene TRBJ2-5, with D uncertain. The CDR3 has 14 residues. The germline V and J ends were trimmed by 2 bases and 4 bases, with 11 bases remaining between them. Germline CDR1 reads MNHEY; CDR2 reads SMNVEV (reference sequence). This CDR3 is CASSLVQSSETQYF. The CDR3 coding sequence is TGTGCCAGCAGTTTAGTACAGTCATCAGAGACCCAGTACTTC.

This clone is a singleton in its sample. Here the CDR3 reads CASSPSPNRAEQYF. In nucleotides, the CDR3 is TGCGCCAGCAGCCCTTCTCCAAACAGGGCCGAGCAGTACTTC. This chain uses TRBV5-1 with TRBJ2-7, with D perhaps matching TRBD1 (6 bases). V lost 4 bases and J 6 bases, leaving 17 bases between the germline ends. The length of the CDR3 is 14 residues. Germline assignment: CDR1 SGHRS and CDR2 YFSETQ.

The chain couples TRBV10-3 to TRBJ1-3; TRBD1 aligns across 9 bases. J gave up 0 bases and V 5 bases, and 2 bases lay outside the gene matches. The CDR3 runs to 15 residues. Germline V gene data show CDR1 as ENHRY and CDR2 as SYGVKD. The CDR3 DNA is TGTGCCATCAGTCCGGGACAGGGCTCTGGAAACACCATATATTTT. It yields the protein CAISPGQGSGNTIYF.

The V call is TRBV4-3, the J call TRBJ2-7; tentative D call: TRBD1 (5 bases). Germline V lookup: CDR1 LGHNA, CDR2 YSLEER. The CDR3 consists of 16 residues. The ends were cut back, 2 bases at V and 2 bases at J, with 16 bases in the middle. DNA of the CDR3: TGCGCCAGCAGCCAACTGACAGACCTGAGCACCTACGAGCAGTACTTC. Translation gives CASSQLTDLSTYEQYF.